The 9 T cell receptor beta chains reported below all come from one sample, sequenced in a study of blood T cell repertoires in COVID-19 (dated by TCRdb to the early 2020s). The library was prepared using the immunoSEQ multiplex PCR assay. Drawn from immuneACCESS, this table holds only the in-frame rearrangements with V and J called that TCRdb kept. Clones are partly lost; checked studies trace under half to an unresolved V gene and leave the rest unexplained. The sample includes some 160,000 clones, with 79% observed a single time. The ten top clones hold under 10% of the sample. Sequencing was carried out using peripheral blood. These receptors all stem from a middle-aged man with active or convalescent COVID-19.

The rearrangement links TRBV11-3 to TRBJ2-1, with TRBD2 matching 7 bases. The CDR3 runs to 15 residues. With V trimmed by 5 bases and J by 4 bases, 8 bases remained unmatched. Germline V CDR1 and CDR2: SGHNT, YENEEA. CDR3 sequence: CASSPRLARYNEQFF. The DNA for the CDR3 is TGTGCCAGCAGCCCCCGACTAGCCCGTTACAATGAGCAGTTCTTC.

The CDR3: CTSSQDRGTKVYSNQPQHF. The CDR3 region has the DNA TGCACCAGCAGCCAAGATCGAGGGACAAAGGTATATAGCAATCAGCCCCAGCATTTT. This chain connects TRBV1 to TRBJ1-5; TRBD1, the table's D call, was not compared with the DNA. TRBV1 corresponds to a pseudogene. The length of the CDR3 is 19 residues.

The chain couples TRBV6-5 to TRBJ2-3; D perhaps matches TRBD2 (6 bases). CDR3 length: 15 amino acids. The germline gives CDR1 MNHEY, CDR2 SVGAGI. Trimming pared 10 bases from V and 2 bases from J, leaving 19 bases between. CDR3 protein: CATNSLAFFTDTQYF. CDR3 coding DNA: TGTGCCACCAACTCTCTAGCGTTTTTCACAGATACGCAGTATTTT.

To note about this clone: Other DNA variants within this sample encode the same CDR3. The chain couples TRBV27 to TRBJ2-1, with a tentative D call TRBD2 (5 bases). The CDR3 runs 16 residues. CDR1 is MNHEY and CDR2 is SMNVEV in the germline V gene (reference sequence). Trimming cost V 5 bases and J 8 bases, with 22 bases left between them. The chain's CDR3 is CASSPSRDYILYEQFF. CDR3 nucleotide sequence: TGTGCCAGCAGTCCCTCCCGAGACTACATATTATATGAGCAGTTCTTC.

The V gene is TRBV25-1, the J gene TRBJ2-7, with 7 bases identical to TRBD1. The CDR3 covers 13 residues. Germline-derived CDR1 and CDR2 are MGHDK and SYGVNS. The junction had 0 bases not matched to a gene; V was cut back by 4 bases and J by 0 bases. CDR3 nucleotide sequence: TGTGCCAGCAGTGGACAGGGCTCCTACGAGCAGTACTTC. Its protein product is CASSGQGSYEQYF.

The rearrangement links TRBV12-5 to TRBJ2-2; 7 bases match TRBD1. J was trimmed by 5 bases and V by 5 bases; bases with no gene match: 11. This CDR3 has 16 amino acids. CDR1 is LGHNT, CDR2 FRNRAP, per germline. CDR3 amino acids: CASGTAGTAFTGELFF. CDR3 nucleotide sequence: TGTGCTAGTGGTACCGCCGGGACAGCTTTTACCGGGGAGCTGTTTTTT.

The gene calls are TRBV10-3 and TRBJ1-5; 10 bases are a match to TRBD1. Germline CDR1 reads ENHRY; CDR2 reads SYGVKD. The CDR3 spans 15 residues. J lost 7 bases, V lost 3 bases, and 6 bases had no gene match. The CDR3 spells CAISEGTGVGQPQHF. The DNA of the CDR3 is TGTGCCATCAGTGAAGGGACAGGGGTTGGACAGCCCCAGCATTTT.

This clone was seen repeatedly, ten times or more. The V and J genes are TRBV3-1 (or the pseudogene TRBV3-2) and TRBJ1-3; no definite D call. The CDR3 has 16 amino acids. Trimming removed 2 bases at V and 0 bases at J, with 11 bases between. Germline-derived CDR1 and CDR2 are LGHDT and YNNKEL (reference sequence). The CDR3 sequence is CASSQPDYHSGNTIYF. The CDR3 DNA reads TGTGCCAGCAGCCAACCGGACTACCACTCTGGAAACACCATATATTTT.

This chain links TRBV6-4 with TRBJ1-5; D gene ambiguous. Germline values: CDR1 MRHNA, CDR2 SNTAGT. Trimming left V 9 bases short and J 3 bases short, with 12 bases between. The CDR3 runs to 13 residues. As DNA, the CDR3 is TGTGCCAGGGGAGGACGGTTCAATCAGCCCCAGCATTTT. Translated, it gives CARGGRFNQPQHF.